Presented here are 4 T cell receptor beta chains from one specimen sequenced in a study of cytomegalovirus exposure and HLA in healthy donors. Here immunoSEQ multiplex PCR was the method, and the copy in TCRdb shows in-frame clones only, minus some. The top ten hold 0.75% to 0.85% of the sample, which has some 330,000 clones, 75% to 90% seen once. The sequenced sample was PBMCs. Every receptor here comes from a woman aged 18-35 years in good health and CMV-seronegative.

A few counts support this clone. The junction differs from germline at one of its ends, possibly a read error. The chain joins TRBV2 to TRBJ2-7; the D is unclear. This CDR3 has 8 amino acids. The germline V gene has CDR1 SNHLY and CDR2 FYNNEI. The CDR3 nucleotides are TGTGCCAGCAGTGATGGGCACTTC. Residues: CASSDGHF.

This chain uses TRBV5-6 with TRBJ1-2; 8 bases match TRBD1. There are 12 residues in the CDR3. CDR1 is SGHDT, CDR2 YYEEEE, per germline. Germline trimming cut 4 bases from V and 6 bases from J; bases unmatched to any gene: 2. The CDR3 nucleotides read TGTGCCAGCAGCCGGACAGGGAATGGCTACACCTTC. Encoded protein: CASSRTGNGYTF.

The chain is built from TRBV28 and TRBJ1-2; D possibly corresponds to TRBD1 (6 bases). Trimming took off 6 bases at V and 5 bases at J, with 13 bases between the two ends. The CDR3 extends over 13 amino acids. In germline, CDR1 is MDHEN, CDR2 SYDVKM. CDR3: CASSADRTYGYTF. CDR3 bases: TGTGCCAGCAGCGCCGACAGGACATATGGCTACACCTTC.

The chain couples TRBV15 to TRBJ2-7; TRBD2 agrees at 7 bases. V gave up 1 base and J gave up 5 bases; unmatched junction bases: 14. This CDR3 region has 17 residues. The germline V gene has CDR1 LNHNV and CDR2 YYDKDF (reference sequence). As DNA, the CDR3 is TGTGCCACCAGCAGAGCGGGTCTAGCGGTCCTTGTGGACGAGCAGTACTTC. It yields the protein CATSRAGLAVLVDEQYF.